The TCR beta chain under discussion was sequenced for a study of CD8+CD57+ T cells in acquired aplastic anemia. Findings of the study overall: Significant differences in CD8+ Simpson's diversity were not observed between patients and controls.

Only patients with CD8+CD57+ cell expansion on flow cytometry were chosen for sequencing. No patient had been given any therapy when blood was sampled. CDR3 and TCR beta VDJ profiling relied on genomic DNA as the template. TCRdb ran MiXCR on the reads and lists one entry per CDR3 protein. The sample gives about 190,000 distinct CDR3 sequences, nearly 50% of which show up once; 8% to 10% is in the top ten. The CDR3 has 15 amino acids. V was pared by 5 bases and J by 3 bases, with 10 bases of the junction left unmatched. Germline values: CDR1 SGHAT, CDR2 FQDESV (reference sequence). The table lists this clonotype with many counts. Antigen: not known.

The receptor was isolated from a human donor with aplastic anemia. The sequencing input was sorted CD4+, CD8+, or CD8+CD57+ T cells (not recorded which) from PBMCs. V is TRBV11-1 and J is TRBJ2-7; TRBD2 matches at 7 bases. In DNA form, the CDR3 reads TGTGCCAGCAGCCGGTCGTACGGGGGGTTCTACGAGCAGTACTTC. Protein product: CASSRSYGGFYEQYF.